Listed below are T cell receptor beta chains from one sample, sequenced in a study of CD4+ T cells in melanoma. The protocol was immunoSEQ multiplex PCR, while the TCRdb copy is restricted to in-frame clones and leaves out a portion. The table has about 140,000 clones, 80% to 95% seen once. These receptors all stem from a human donor with melanoma. CDR3s include the opening cysteine and the closing phenylalanine or tryptophan. The D gene is left open where the match is weak. Clone size appears in some rows only: once, few, many, or a class for an expanded clone.

j_gene: TRBJ2-7; abundance: .; v_gene: TRBV6-5; d_gene: TRBD1; CDR3nt: TGTGCCAGCAGTCCGACTCGAGGGACAGCCTACGAGCAGTACTTC; CDR3aa: CASSPTRGTAYEQYF
j_gene: TRBJ2-3; abundance: .; v_gene: TRBV5-1; d_gene: TRBD1; CDR3nt: TGCGCCAGCAGAACGAGACCCGGGACAGCCACAGATACGCAGTATTTT; CDR3aa: CASRTRPGTATDTQYF
j_gene: TRBJ1-2; abundance: .; v_gene: TRBV7-9; d_gene: .; CDR3nt: TGTGCCAGCAGCTTCGCTCAGTTGGGGACTAAGGGCTACACCTTC; CDR3aa: CASSFAQLGTKGYTF
j_gene: TRBJ1-1; abundance: .; v_gene: TRBV6-1; d_gene: TRBD1; CDR3nt: TGTGCCAGCAGTGAAAACAGGGGGTACACTGAAGCTTTCTTT; CDR3aa: CASSENRGYTEAFF
j_gene: TRBJ2-4; abundance: .; v_gene: TRBV7-9; d_gene: TRBD1; CDR3nt: TGTGCCAGCAGCCCAGGACAGGGGAAAAACATTCAGTACTTC; CDR3aa: CASSPGQGKNIQYF
j_gene: TRBJ2-3; abundance: .; v_gene: TRBV6-6; d_gene: TRBD2; CDR3nt: TGTGCCAGCAGGCCAGCGGGGGGGAAAGCAGATACGCAGTATTTT; CDR3aa: CASRPAGGKADTQYF
j_gene: TRBJ2-1; abundance: .; v_gene: TRBV7-9; d_gene: .; CDR3nt: TGTGCCAGCAGCTTAGCGCACGCTGAGCAGTTCTTC; CDR3aa: CASSLAHAEQFF
j_gene: TRBJ2-3; abundance: once; v_gene: TRBV18; d_gene: .; CDR3nt: TGTGCCAGCTCACCAGGGGTCCCCTCTAGCACAGATACGCAGTATTTT; CDR3aa: CASSPGVPSSTDTQYF
j_gene: TRBJ2-7; abundance: .; v_gene: TRBV5-1; d_gene: TRBD1; CDR3nt: TGCGCCAGCAGTGGACAGGGGTACGAGCAGTACTTC; CDR3aa: CASSGQGYEQYF
j_gene: TRBJ2-3; abundance: .; v_gene: TRBV11-1; d_gene: TRBD2; CDR3nt: TGTGCCAGCAGACCACAGGGACTAGCAACAGATACGCAGTATTTT; CDR3aa: CASRPQGLATDTQYF
j_gene: TRBJ2-7; abundance: .; v_gene: TRBV4-1; d_gene: TRBD2; CDR3nt: TGCGCCAGCAGCCCCCCGACTAGCGGGGGAAGGTACGAGCAGTACTTC; CDR3aa: CASSPPTSGGRYEQYF
j_gene: TRBJ2-7; abundance: .; v_gene: TRBV5-4; d_gene: .; CDR3nt: TGTGCCAGCAGCCGGGACGCCTCCTACGAGCAGTACTTC; CDR3aa: CASSRDASYEQYF
j_gene: TRBJ2-4; abundance: .; v_gene: TRBV5-5; d_gene: .; CDR3nt: TGTGCCAGCAGCTTGGGGGCCATCTCCCCTAGTAACAAAAACATTCAGTACTTC; CDR3aa: CASSLGAISPSNKNIQYF
j_gene: TRBJ1-2; abundance: .; v_gene: TRBV9; d_gene: TRBD1; CDR3nt: TGTGCCAGCAGCGTGGGACAGGAACTTAGCTACACCTTC; CDR3aa: CASSVGQELSYTF
j_gene: TRBJ2-3; abundance: .; v_gene: TRBV18; d_gene: .; CDR3nt: TGTGCCAGCTCACCGTCTGGGCGGAGCACAGATACGCAGTATTTT; CDR3aa: CASSPSGRSTDTQYF
j_gene: TRBJ1-2; abundance: .; v_gene: TRBV9; d_gene: .; CDR3nt: TGTGCCAGCAGCCCCGGGGGACAAGCCTATGGCTACACCTTC; CDR3aa: CASSPGGQAYGYTF
j_gene: TRBJ1-6; abundance: .; v_gene: TRBV19; d_gene: .; CDR3nt: TGTGCCAGTAGTCTAGGGAAGGATTCACCCCTCCACTTT; CDR3aa: CASSLGKDSPLHF
j_gene: TRBJ1-1; abundance: .; v_gene: TRBV4-1; d_gene: .; CDR3nt: TGCGCCAGCAGCCAAGTCACAAACACTGAAGCTTTCTTT; CDR3aa: CASSQVTNTEAFF
j_gene: TRBJ2-5; abundance: .; v_gene: TRBV6-6; d_gene: TRBD2; CDR3nt: TGTGCCAGCAGGGCCAGCGGGGGAGGGACCCAGTACTTC; CDR3aa: CASRASGGGTQYF
j_gene: TRBJ1-1; abundance: .; v_gene: TRBV5-1; d_gene: TRBD1; CDR3nt: TGCGCCAGCAGCTTAGGAGGACAGGGGTGGACTGAAGCTTTCTTT; CDR3aa: CASSLGGQGWTEAFF
j_gene: TRBJ2-7; abundance: .; v_gene: TRBV10-2; d_gene: .; CDR3nt: TGCGCCAGCAGTGAGTACCACTACGAGCAGTACTTC; CDR3aa: CASSEYHYEQYF
j_gene: TRBJ1-1; abundance: .; v_gene: TRBV7-3; d_gene: TRBD1; CDR3nt: TGTGCCAGCAGTCCGGGACAGAGCTTTTCTGAAGCTTTCTTT; CDR3aa: CASSPGQSFSEAFF
j_gene: TRBJ1-5; abundance: once; v_gene: TRBV10-2; d_gene: .; CDR3nt: TGCGCCAGCAGTGAGTCGTCGGTCGCACAGCCCCAGCATTTT; CDR3aa: CASSESSVAQPQHF
j_gene: TRBJ1-4; abundance: once; v_gene: TRBV29-1; d_gene: .; CDR3nt: TGCAGCGTTGTTGACAGCTCAACTAATGAAAAACTGTTTTTT; CDR3aa: CSVVDSSTNEKLFF
j_gene: TRBJ2-1; abundance: .; v_gene: TRBV9; d_gene: .; CDR3nt: TGTGCCAGCAGCGTAACGGGAAACTCCTACAATGAGCAGTTCTTC; CDR3aa: CASSVTGNSYNEQFF
j_gene: TRBJ1-5; abundance: .; v_gene: TRBV13; d_gene: .; CDR3nt: TGTGCCAGCAGCTTAAGGGGCCGAGATCAGCCCCAGCATTTT; CDR3aa: CASSLRGRDQPQHF
j_gene: TRBJ2-6; abundance: .; v_gene: TRBV4-1; d_gene: TRBD1; CDR3nt: TGCGCCAGCAGCCAAGTTTTTGGGACAGGGAAGGCTGGGGCCAACGTCCTGACTTTC; CDR3aa: CASSQVFGTGKAGANVLTF
j_gene: TRBJ1-4; abundance: .; v_gene: TRBV11-2; d_gene: TRBD1; CDR3nt: TGTGCCAGCAGCGCTGACAGGGGGAGAGAAAAACTGTTTTTT; CDR3aa: CASSADRGREKLFF
j_gene: TRBJ2-7; abundance: .; v_gene: TRBV7-2; d_gene: .; CDR3nt: TGTGCCAGCAGCTTAGCCCACGACGTCCTCTACGAGCAGTACTTC; CDR3aa: CASSLAHDVLYEQYF
j_gene: TRBJ1-2; abundance: once; v_gene: TRBV5-6; d_gene: TRBD1; CDR3nt: TGTGCCAGCAGCAGAGAAGGGACAGGGGGCCCCTATGGCTACACCTTC; CDR3aa: CASSREGTGGPYGYTF
j_gene: TRBJ1-1; abundance: .; v_gene: TRBV11-2; d_gene: .; CDR3nt: TGTGCCAGCAGCTTAGAGGGGGATCGTGGGTTCGACGCTTTCTTT; CDR3aa: CASSLEGDRGFDAFF
j_gene: TRBJ1-1; abundance: .; v_gene: TRBV10-3; d_gene: .; CDR3nt: TGTGCCACCAAAGGAGGGGAGAACACTGAAGCTTTCTTT; CDR3aa: CATKGGENTEAFF
j_gene: TRBJ2-7; abundance: .; v_gene: TRBV19; d_gene: .; CDR3nt: TGTGCCAGTAGCCAAGGACCTAACTCCTACGAGCAGTACTTC; CDR3aa: CASSQGPNSYEQYF
j_gene: TRBJ1-5; abundance: .; v_gene: TRBV16; d_gene: .; CDR3nt: TGTGCCAGCAGCCAAATCCATAGCAATCAGCCCCAGCATTTT; CDR3aa: CASSQIHSNQPQHF
j_gene: TRBJ2-7; abundance: .; v_gene: TRBV11-2; d_gene: TRBD1; CDR3nt: TGTGCCAGCAGCTTCTTAGGGACAGCGATTGAGCAGTACTTC; CDR3aa: CASSFLGTAIEQYF
j_gene: TRBJ2-4; abundance: .; v_gene: TRBV5-8; d_gene: .; CDR3nt: TGTGCCAGTTTTCGCCAGCTAGCCAAAAACATTCAGTACTTC; CDR3aa: CASFRQLAKNIQYF
j_gene: TRBJ1-1; abundance: .; v_gene: TRBV7-2; d_gene: .; CDR3nt: TGTGCCAGCAGCTTCTCCGTGGGCACTGAAGCTTTCTTT; CDR3aa: CASSFSVGTEAFF
j_gene: TRBJ2-7; abundance: .; v_gene: TRBV19; d_gene: .; CDR3nt: TGTGCCAGTAGTATAGGTGAGGGGTACGAGCAGTACTTC; CDR3aa: CASSIGEGYEQYF
j_gene: TRBJ2-1; abundance: .; v_gene: TRBV5-1; d_gene: .; CDR3nt: TGCGCCAGCAGCTTGGATCGGCTGAATGACAATGAGCAGTTCTTC; CDR3aa: CASSLDRLNDNEQFF
j_gene: TRBJ1-2; abundance: .; v_gene: TRBV6-1; d_gene: .; CDR3nt: TGTGCCAGCAGTGAGGGGCAGGGCAACTATGGCTACACCTTC; CDR3aa: CASSEGQGNYGYTF
j_gene: TRBJ2-3; abundance: .; v_gene: TRBV6-6; d_gene: .; CDR3nt: TGTGCCAGCAGGAGGGACGGCACAGATACGCAGTATTTT; CDR3aa: CASRRDGTDTQYF
j_gene: TRBJ1-1; abundance: .; v_gene: TRBV6-1; d_gene: .; CDR3nt: TGTGCCAGCGAAAGGGGGAACACTGAAGCTTTCTTT; CDR3aa: CASERGNTEAFF
j_gene: TRBJ2-7; abundance: .; v_gene: TRBV5-8; d_gene: .; CDR3nt: TGTGCCAGCAGCTTGGACAGGACTTACGAGCAGTACTTC; CDR3aa: CASSLDRTYEQYF
j_gene: TRBJ1-1; abundance: .; v_gene: TRBV6-5; d_gene: .; CDR3nt: TGTGCCAGCAGTTACCACCCGCCCTACACTGAAGCTTTCTTT; CDR3aa: CASSYHPPYTEAFF
j_gene: TRBJ1-5; abundance: .; v_gene: TRBV30; d_gene: .; CDR3nt: TGTGCCTGGAGTGTTGTAGGGTGGGGTCAGCCCCAGCATTTT; CDR3aa: CAWSVVGWGQPQHF
j_gene: TRBJ2-3; abundance: .; v_gene: TRBV5-1; d_gene: .; CDR3nt: TGCGCCAGCAGCTTGGGTCTTGGACAGATTAGCACAGATACGCAGTATTTT; CDR3aa: CASSLGLGQISTDTQYF
j_gene: TRBJ1-2; abundance: .; v_gene: TRBV5-6; d_gene: TRBD1; CDR3nt: TGTGCCAGCAGCTTCCGGGACAGGAGTCGGTATGGCTACACCTTC; CDR3aa: CASSFRDRSRYGYTF
j_gene: TRBJ1-6; abundance: .; v_gene: TRBV7-9; d_gene: .; CDR3nt: TGTGCCAGCAGCTTAACCGGCTCACCCCTCCACTTT; CDR3aa: CASSLTGSPLHF
j_gene: TRBJ2-5; abundance: .; v_gene: TRBV6-1; d_gene: TRBD1; CDR3nt: TGTGCCAGCAGCCGGGGTATTCAGGGGGTGGAGACCCAGTACTTC; CDR3aa: CASSRGIQGVETQYF
j_gene: TRBJ1-2; abundance: once; v_gene: TRBV28; d_gene: TRBD1; CDR3nt: TGTGCCAGCAGAAAATTACAGGGGTATGGCTACACCTTC; CDR3aa: CASRKLQGYGYTF
j_gene: TRBJ1-4; abundance: .; v_gene: TRBV30; d_gene: TRBD1; CDR3nt: TGTGCCTGGAGTGGACAGGGCTATAGTGCAACTAATGAAAAACTGTTTTTT; CDR3aa: CAWSGQGYSATNEKLFF
j_gene: TRBJ1-1; abundance: .; v_gene: TRBV29-1; d_gene: .; CDR3nt: TGCAGCGGGTCTAGGAGGCTGGGAGACACTGAAGCTTTCTTT; CDR3aa: CSGSRRLGDTEAFF
j_gene: TRBJ2-1; abundance: .; v_gene: TRBV5-1; d_gene: .; CDR3nt: TGCGCCAGCAGCTTAGGTGGCGACAATGAGCAGTTCTTC; CDR3aa: CASSLGGDNEQFF
j_gene: TRBJ1-2; abundance: .; v_gene: TRBV5-1; d_gene: .; CDR3nt: TGCGCCAGCAGCCCGGGAACGTATGGCTACACCTTC; CDR3aa: CASSPGTYGYTF
j_gene: TRBJ2-1; abundance: .; v_gene: TRBV29-1; d_gene: .; CDR3nt: TGCAGCGTTGAAAACCCAGCTAGGCCGATTTACAATGAGCAGTTCTTC; CDR3aa: CSVENPARPIYNEQFF
j_gene: TRBJ1-1; abundance: once; v_gene: TRBV18; d_gene: TRBD1; CDR3nt: TGTGCCAGCTCACCGGGGACAGGAAACACTGAAGCTTTCTTT; CDR3aa: CASSPGTGNTEAFF
j_gene: TRBJ2-5; abundance: once; v_gene: TRBV5-1; d_gene: .; CDR3nt: TGCGCCAGCAGCTTGGAAAGCAGGGCCCAAGAGACCCAGTACTTC; CDR3aa: CASSLESRAQETQYF
j_gene: TRBJ1-1; abundance: .; v_gene: TRBV11-2; d_gene: .; CDR3nt: TGTGCCAGCAGCTTTGCCCAGAACACTGAAGCTTTCTTT; CDR3aa: CASSFAQNTEAFF